This TCR beta chain was captured in a study of beta chain features in type 1 diabetes. Study observations and caveats: All four CD4+ subsets of Type 1 diabetes patients contained TCRB CDR3s that were moderately but significantly shorter.

On this clone: No antigen is known for it.

Reverse transcribing all isolated RNA meant expressed TCRB transcripts were sequenced. Assay used: immunoSEQ multiplex PCR; TCRdb lists only in-frame clones, some missing. Of over 150,000 clones in the sample, 8% to 8.5% were seen once. CDR1 MGHDK and CDR2 SYGVNS come from the germline V gene. The V end was cut by 4 bases, the J end by 1 base, with 15 bases between. The CDR3 has 16 amino acids. The receptor was isolated from a woman under 30 with type 1 diabetes. The specimen sequenced was central memory CD4+ T cells from blood. The chain carries TRBV25-1 and TRBJ2-3, with a possible D match to TRBD1 (5 bases). The CDR3, as DNA: TGTGCCAGCAGTGGGAACATACAGGTTCGCACAGATACGCAGTATTTT. This translates into CASSGNIQVRTDTQYF.